The rows below give T cell receptor beta chains drawn from one sample of a study of cytomegalovirus exposure and HLA in healthy donors. Method: immunoSEQ multiplex PCR; TCRdb's copy keeps in-frame clones and lacks some. The table lists approximately 54,000 clones. The sequenced sample consisted of PBMCs. The receptors derive from a woman between 40 and 50 years old in good health and CMV-seronegative. CDR3s include the opening cysteine and the closing phenylalanine or tryptophan. D genes are given only for firm matches.

j_gene | len | d_gene | v_gene | CDR3aa | CDR3nt
TRBJ1-4 | 14 | TRBD1 | TRBV2 | CASSGQGLDEKLFF | TGTGCCAGCAGTGGACAGGGTTTGGATGAAAAACTGTTTTTT
TRBJ1-4 | 15 | NA | TRBV6-6 | CASINGGGGPEKLFF | TGTGCCAGCATTAACGGGGGGGGTGGCCCCGAAAAACTGTTTTTT
TRBJ1-5 | 13 | NA | TRBV27 | CASSDGKNQPQHF | TGTGCCAGCAGCGACGGGAAGAATCAGCCCCAGCATTTT
TRBJ1-2 | 15 | TRBD1 | TRBV30 | CAWSRFSGTDMTYTF | TGTGCCTGGAGTAGGTTTTCAGGGACAGATATGACCTACACCTTC
TRBJ1-5 | 18 | TRBD1 | TRBV15 | CATSRDSNTGVGNQPQHF | TGTGCCACCAGCAGAGATTCGAATACAGGGGTTGGCAATCAGCCCCAGCATTTT
TRBJ2-1 | 16 | TRBD1 | TRBV7-9 | CASSPSDRGARNEQFF | TGTGCCAGCAGCCCCTCGGACAGGGGGGCTAGAAATGAGCAGTTCTTC
TRBJ1-2 | 13 | NA | TRBV27 | CASTSAGRGGYTF | TGTGCCAGCACGTCGGCGGGGCGGGGTGGCTACACCTTC
TRBJ2-2 | 15 | TRBD1 | TRBV5-6 | CASSFGTGGHGELFF | TGTGCCAGCAGCTTTGGGACAGGGGGACACGGGGAGCTGTTTTTT
TRBJ1-2 | 14 | TRBD1 | TRBV15 | CATSPGQGAGGYTF | TGTGCCACCAGCCCGGGACAGGGGGCTGGTGGCTACACCTTC
TRBJ2-7 | 15 | NA | TRBV30 | CAGSVGAGLGYEQYF | TGTGCCGGGAGTGTGGGGGCCGGTTTAGGGTACGAGCAGTACTTC
TRBJ2-7 | 17 | TRBD2 | TRBV5-4 | CASSLAGGTPRSYEQYF | TGTGCCAGCAGCTTAGCGGGGGGGACACCCAGATCATACGAGCAGTACTTC
TRBJ1-5 | 13 | NA | TRBV30 | CAWATGPNQPQHF | TGTGCCTGGGCCACAGGGCCGAATCAGCCCCAGCATTTT
TRBJ1-2 | 14 | NA | TRBV6-7 | CAPLVRRDNYGYTF | TGTGCCCCGTTAGTTCGGAGGGATAACTATGGCTACACCTTC
TRBJ2-7 | 16 | TRBD2 | TRBV6-6 | CASSYSPAGVAGEQYF | TGTGCCAGCAGTTACTCTCCTGCGGGAGTAGCTGGAGAGCAGTACTTC
TRBJ1-3 | 14 | TRBD1 | TRBV5-1 | CASSPGTAGNTIYF | TGCGCCAGCAGCCCAGGGACAGCTGGAAACACCATATATTTT
TRBJ2-5 | 15 | NA | TRBV5-6 | CASSLLGVGGETQYF | TGTGCCAGCAGCTTGCTGGGGGTGGGAGGCGAGACCCAGTACTTC
TRBJ2-2 | 16 | TRBD2 | TRBV5-1 | CASSLALAGDTGELFF | TGCGCCAGCAGCTTGGCTCTAGCGGGGGACACCGGGGAGCTGTTTTTT
TRBJ2-7 | 13 | TRBD1 | TRBV30 | CAFGTGSTYEQYF | TGTGCCTTCGGGACAGGGAGTACCTACGAGCAGTACTTC
TRBJ1-1 | 15 | TRBD1 | TRBV9 | CASSPRGQPNTEAFF | TGTGCCAGCAGCCCCCGGGGACAGCCGAACACTGAAGCTTTCTTT
TRBJ2-5 | 14 | NA | TRBV7-9 | CASSLAGGRETQYF | TGTGCCAGCAGCTTAGCGGGGGGGCGAGAGACCCAGTACTTC
TRBJ1-1 | 16 | NA | TRBV5-1 | CASSSEGWARNTEAFF | TGCGCCAGCAGCTCGGAGGGTTGGGCTCGGAACACTGAAGCTTTCTTT
TRBJ1-5 | 15 | NA | TRBV19 | CASSSQGSEYQPQHF | TGTGCCAGTAGTTCCCAGGGATCAGAGTATCAGCCCCAGCATTTT
TRBJ1-5 | 14 | NA | TRBV2 | CASRVGTVNQPQHF | TGTGCCAGCAGGGTCGGAACAGTAAATCAGCCCCAGCATTTT
TRBJ2-7 | 13 | NA | TRBV6-1 | CASITASSYEQYF | TGTGCCAGCATTACAGCATCCTCCTACGAGCAGTACTTC
TRBJ1-3 | 16 | NA | TRBV28 | CASSLEAGPFGNTIYF | TGTGCCAGCAGTTTAGAGGCGGGGCCCTTCGGAAACACCATATATTTT
TRBJ1-4 | 14 | NA | TRBV18 | CASSPGGANEKLFF | TGTGCCAGCTCACCGGGAGGGGCTAATGAAAAACTGTTTTTT
TRBJ1-1 | 18 | NA | TRBV5-6 | CASSSRGDPRWARSEAFF | TGTGCCAGCAGCTCCCGGGGGGATCCTCGGTGGGCTCGCTCGGAAGCTTTCTTT
TRBJ2-3 | 16 | TRBD2 | TRBV19 | CASSIVGTSVSDTQYF | TGTGCCAGTAGTATAGTGGGGACTAGCGTGTCCGATACGCAGTATTTT
TRBJ1-5 | 15 | TRBD1 | TRBV6-5 | CASRPDRDTNQPQHF | TGTGCCAGCAGACCGGACAGGGACACGAATCAGCCCCAGCATTTT
TRBJ2-7 | 15 | TRBD2 | TRBV7-9 | CASSPLAGGTYEQYF | TGTGCCAGCAGCCCCCTAGCGGGGGGTACCTACGAGCAGTACTTC
TRBJ2-7 | 16 | TRBD2 | TRBV4-2 | CASSQDNSGAAYEQYF | TGTGCCAGCAGCCAAGATAATAGCGGGGCCGCCTACGAGCAGTACTTC
TRBJ2-7 | 14 | NA | TRBV6-6 | CASSTGSSFYEQYF | TGTGCCAGCAGCACGGGTAGTAGTTTCTACGAGCAGTACTTC
TRBJ1-1 | 16 | TRBD1 | TRBV4-2 | CASSQGQGGGNTEAFF | TGTGCCAGCAGCCAAGGACAGGGAGGCGGGAACACTGAAGCTTTCTTT
TRBJ1-5 | 16 | NA | TRBV28 | CASSLSAGRGNQHQHF | TGTGCCAGCAGTTTATCGGCAGGGAGGGGCAATCAGCACCAGCATTTT
TRBJ1-6 | 15 | TRBD1 | TRBV7-2 | CASSQGTGDNSPLHF | TGTGCCAGCAGCCAGGGGACAGGGGATAATTCACCCCTCCACTTT
TRBJ2-7 | 15 | TRBD2 | TRBV15 | CATSRRTSGNYEQYF | TGTGCCACCAGCAGACGGACTAGCGGGAACTACGAGCAGTACTTC
TRBJ1-6 | 12 | NA | TRBV30 | CAWSEWEGPLHF | TGTGCCTGGAGTGAGTGGGAGGGGCCCCTCCACTTT
TRBJ1-6 | 14 | NA | TRBV7-2 | CASSAGWNNSPLHF | TGTGCCAGCAGCGCAGGGTGGAATAATTCACCCCTCCACTTT
TRBJ1-1 | 13 | NA | TRBV10-3 | CAISEPGNTEAFF | TGTGCCATCAGTGAGCCAGGGAACACTGAAGCTTTCTTT
TRBJ1-2 | 14 | NA | TRBV19 | CASSPLSSNYGYTF | TGTGCCAGTAGTCCTCTATCTAGTAACTATGGCTACACCTTC
TRBJ1-5 | 17 | NA | TRBV15 | CATSRGGEAGLNQPQHF | TGTGCCACCAGCAGAGGAGGGGAGGCAGGGTTAAATCAGCCCCAGCATTTT
TRBJ2-7 | 16 | NA | TRBV7-2 | CASSLLSGGAGGEQYF | TGTGCCAGCAGCTTATTGTCCGGGGGGGCAGGGGGTGAGCAGTACTTC
TRBJ2-5 | 16 | TRBD2 | TRBV19 | CATSAGGSRRQETQYF | TGTGCCACCTCGGCGGGGGGGTCCCGACGGCAAGAGACCCAGTACTTC
TRBJ1-1 | 16 | NA | TRBV28 | CASILGLTGENTEAFF | TGTGCCAGCATCTTGGGATTGACAGGTGAAAACACTGAAGCTTTCTTT
TRBJ2-5 | 14 | NA | TRBV18 | CASSANRVGETQYF | TGTGCCAGCTCAGCAAACAGGGTTGGAGAGACCCAGTACTTC
TRBJ1-2 | 16 | NA | TRBV6-5 | CASSSYRAQGVDGYTF | TGTGCCAGCAGTTCCTACCGGGCTCAGGGTGTGGATGGCTACACCTTC
TRBJ2-2 | 17 | TRBD2 | TRBV19 | CASSIEGGGPGTGELFF | TGTGCCAGTAGTATAGAAGGCGGGGGGCCGGGTACCGGGGAGCTGTTTTTT